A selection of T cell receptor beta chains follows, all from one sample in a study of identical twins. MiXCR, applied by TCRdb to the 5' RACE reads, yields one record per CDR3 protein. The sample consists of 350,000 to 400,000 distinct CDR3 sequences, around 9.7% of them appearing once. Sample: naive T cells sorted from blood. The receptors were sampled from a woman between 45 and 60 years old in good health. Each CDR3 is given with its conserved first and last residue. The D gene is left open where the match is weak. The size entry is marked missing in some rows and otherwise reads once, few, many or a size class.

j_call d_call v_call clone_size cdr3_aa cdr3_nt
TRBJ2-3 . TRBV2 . CASKFGTDTQYF TGTGCCAGCAAGTTCGGCACAGATACGCAGTATTTT
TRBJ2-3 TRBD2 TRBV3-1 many CASSQSPRPSGSTDTQYF TGTGCCAGCAGCCAATCCCCCCGTCCTAGCGGGAGCACAGATACGCAGTATTTT
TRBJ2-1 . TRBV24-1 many CATSDLASKIHEQFF TGTGCCACCAGTGATTTGGCATCCAAGATCCATGAGCAGTTCTTC
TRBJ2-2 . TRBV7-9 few CASSHSAPNTGELFF TGTGCCAGCAGCCACTCAGCTCCTAACACCGGGGAGCTGTTTTTT
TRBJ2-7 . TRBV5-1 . CASSYSGPPYEQYF TGCGCCAGCAGCTACTCCGGGCCACCCTACGAGCAGTACTTC
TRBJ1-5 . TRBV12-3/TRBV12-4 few CASSFNSANQPQHF TGTGCCAGCAGTTTCAACAGCGCAAATCAGCCCCAGCATTTT
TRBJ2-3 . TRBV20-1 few CSARESLNNTDTQYF TGCAGTGCTAGAGAGTCGCTAAATAACACAGATACGCAGTATTTT
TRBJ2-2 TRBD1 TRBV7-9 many CASSAGQARTGELFF TGTGCCAGCAGCGCCGGACAGGCCCGCACCGGGGAGCTGTTTTTT
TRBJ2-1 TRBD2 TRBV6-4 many CASSLSGMEHNEQFF TGTGCCAGCAGCCTTAGCGGGATGGAACACAATGAGCAGTTCTTC
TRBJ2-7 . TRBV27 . CASSLLSPGPVDYEQYF TGTGCCAGCAGTTTATTGTCGCCGGGCCCGGTAGACTACGAGCAGTACTTC
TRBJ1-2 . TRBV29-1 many CSVDYGYTF TGCAGCGTTGACTATGGCTACACCTTC
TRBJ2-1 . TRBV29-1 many CSVVPNLVSYNEQFF TGCAGCGTTGTTCCCAATCTTGTCTCCTACAATGAGCAGTTCTTC
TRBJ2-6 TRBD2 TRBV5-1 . CASSDARLAGVGADVLTF TGCGCCAGCAGCGACGCGCGACTAGCGGGAGTTGGGGCCGACGTCCTGACTTTC
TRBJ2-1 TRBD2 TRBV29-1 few CSAAGDSSYNEQFF TGCAGCGCCGCGGGGGACTCAAGCTACAATGAGCAGTTCTTC
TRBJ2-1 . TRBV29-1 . CSVAREYNEQFF TGCAGCGTTGCTCGGGAATACAATGAGCAGTTCTTC
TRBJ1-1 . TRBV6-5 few CASRRGLRQTNTEAFF TGTGCCAGCAGACGGGGCCTGCGGCAGACGAACACTGAAGCTTTCTTT
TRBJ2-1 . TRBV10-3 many CAIRKVSSYNEQFF TGTGCCATCAGGAAGGTGAGCTCCTACAATGAGCAGTTCTTC
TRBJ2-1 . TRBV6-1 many CASSEEQHYNEQFF TGTGCCAGCAGTGAAGAGCAGCATTACAATGAGCAGTTCTTC
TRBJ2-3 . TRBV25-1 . CASSDLLNPGSFTDTQYF TGTGCCAGCAGTGATCTCCTTAACCCCGGGAGTTTCACAGATACGCAGTATTTT
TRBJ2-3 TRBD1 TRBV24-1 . CATSEGQSDTQYF TGTGCCACCAGTGAGGGACAGTCAGATACGCAGTATTTT
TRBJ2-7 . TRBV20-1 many CSARVRWEEQYF TGCAGTGCTAGAGTTCGGTGGGAAGAGCAGTACTTC
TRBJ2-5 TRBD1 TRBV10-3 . CATDTGQGTATQYF TGTGCCACCGACACGGGACAGGGGACGGCGACCCAGTACTTC
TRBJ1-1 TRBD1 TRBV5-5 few CASSLLRDRNTEAFF TGTGCCAGCAGCTTGCTGAGGGACAGGAACACTGAAGCTTTCTTT
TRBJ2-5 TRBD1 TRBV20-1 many CSATTGTGLPETQYF TGCAGTGCTACCACCGGGACAGGTTTACCAGAGACCCAGTACTTC
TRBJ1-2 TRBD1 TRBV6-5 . CASSYSGGKGGGYTF TGTGCCAGCAGTTACTCAGGGGGCAAAGGTGGTGGCTACACCTTC
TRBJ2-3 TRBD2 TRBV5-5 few CASSSEGLAGGTQYF TGTGCCAGCAGCTCGGAAGGACTAGCGGGAGGTACGCAGTATTTT
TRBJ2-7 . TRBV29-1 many CSAGGGNGYEQYF TGCAGCGCCGGTGGCGGAAATGGCTACGAGCAGTACTTC
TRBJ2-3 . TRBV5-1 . CASSLDSPGYDTQYF TGCGCCAGCAGCTTGGACAGTCCGGGGTACGATACGCAGTATTTT
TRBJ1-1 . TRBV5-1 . CASSPRPRQTEAFF TGCGCCAGCAGCCCAAGACCGAGGCAAACTGAAGCTTTCTTT
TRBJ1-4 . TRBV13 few CASSFRQKGEKLFF TGTGCCAGCAGCTTTCGACAGAAGGGTGAAAAACTGTTTTTT
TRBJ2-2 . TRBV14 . CASSPNSVPGELFF TGTGCCAGCAGCCCGAATAGCGTTCCCGGGGAGCTGTTTTTT
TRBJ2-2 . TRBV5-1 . CASSLAGRGSGELFF TGCGCCAGCAGCTTGGCGGGGCGTGGGTCCGGGGAGCTGTTTTTT
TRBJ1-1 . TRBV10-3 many CAIRTDSRNTEAFF TGTGCCATCAGGACCGACAGCCGGAACACTGAAGCTTTCTTT
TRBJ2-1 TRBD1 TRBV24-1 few CATSDFPTGSNEQFF TGTGCCACCAGTGATTTCCCGACAGGGTCCAATGAGCAGTTCTTC
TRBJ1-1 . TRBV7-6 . CASSFLYGKNTEAFF TGTGCCAGCAGCTTCTTGTACGGAAAGAACACTGAAGCTTTCTTT
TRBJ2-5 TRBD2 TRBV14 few CASSQESGKNQETQYF TGTGCCAGCAGCCAAGAAAGCGGGAAGAACCAAGAGACCCAGTACTTC
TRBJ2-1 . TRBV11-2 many CASSLAPWGRVIIEQFF TGTGCCAGCAGCTTAGCCCCCTGGGGCAGGGTGATAATTGAGCAGTTCTTC
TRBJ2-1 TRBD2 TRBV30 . CAWSLNGGRAYNEQFF TGTGCCTGGAGTCTCAATGGCGGGAGGGCGTACAATGAGCAGTTCTTC
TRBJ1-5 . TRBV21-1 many CASKRVHSNQPQHF TGTGCCAGCAAAAGGGTACATAGCAATCAGCCCCAGCATTTT
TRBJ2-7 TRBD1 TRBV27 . CASSVGQGALYEQYF TGTGCCAGCAGTGTAGGACAGGGAGCCCTCTACGAGCAGTACTTC
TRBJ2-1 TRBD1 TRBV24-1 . CATSPGQGVYEQFF TGTGCCACCAGCCCGGGACAGGGGGTCTATGAGCAGTTCTTC
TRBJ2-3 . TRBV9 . CASGGRAPDTQYF TGTGCCAGCGGGGGGCGGGCCCCCGATACGCAGTATTTT
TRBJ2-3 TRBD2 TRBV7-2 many CASSLRLAGATDTQYF TGTGCCAGCAGCTTAAGACTAGCGGGAGCAACAGATACGCAGTATTTT
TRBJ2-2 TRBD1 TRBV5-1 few CASSSRPSTGLFSLALFF TGCGCCAGCAGCTCCCGACCTTCGACAGGGTTGTTCTCATTGGCGCTGTTTTTT
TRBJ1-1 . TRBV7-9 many CASSPSRATEAFF TGTGCCAGCAGCCCCTCTCGGGCCACTGAAGCTTTCTTT
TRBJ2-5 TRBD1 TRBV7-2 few CASRPKTGFMETQYF TGTGCCAGCAGACCAAAGACAGGGTTTATGGAGACCCAGTACTTC
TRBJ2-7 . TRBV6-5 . CASTEDSSYEQYF TGTGCCAGCACCGAGGACAGCTCCTACGAGCAGTACTTC
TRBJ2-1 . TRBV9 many CASSPRWDDYNEQFF TGTGCCAGCAGCCCCAGGTGGGACGACTACAATGAGCAGTTCTTC
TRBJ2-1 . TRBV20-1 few CSAASFGGVYNEQFF TGCAGTGCTGCCTCTTTCGGTGGCGTCTACAATGAGCAGTTCTTC
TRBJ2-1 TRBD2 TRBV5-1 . CASSGTSGRANEQFF TGCGCCAGCAGCGGGACTAGCGGGAGGGCGAATGAGCAGTTCTTC
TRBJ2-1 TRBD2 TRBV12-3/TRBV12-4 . CASSPISGLAGGEKQFF TGTGCCAGCAGTCCAATTTCGGGGCTAGCGGGAGGGGAGAAGCAGTTCTTC
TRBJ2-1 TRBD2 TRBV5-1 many CASSPGLAGGRGEQFF TGCGCCAGCAGCCCGGGACTAGCGGGAGGGCGTGGTGAGCAGTTCTTC
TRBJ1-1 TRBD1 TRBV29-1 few CSADRGTNTEAFF TGCAGCGCCGACAGGGGCACGAACACTGAAGCTTTCTTT
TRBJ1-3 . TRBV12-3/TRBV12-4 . CASRPMEGNTIYF TGTGCCAGCAGACCAATGGAGGGAAACACCATATATTTT
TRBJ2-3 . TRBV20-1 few CSASMLAYTDTQYF TGCAGTGCTAGTATGCTAGCTTATACAGATACGCAGTATTTT